A selection of T cell receptor beta chains follows, all from one sample in a study of CD8+ T cells in alopecia areata. The data were produced by immunoSEQ multiplex PCR, yet TCRdb's version contains in-frame clones alone and is incomplete. The profile shows more than 100,000 clones, roughly 54% of them singletons. The sequencing here drew on CD4+ T cells sorted from blood, taken at week 0. Every receptor here comes from a human donor with alopecia areata. Each CDR3 is given with its conserved first and last residue. Each record gives: V gene, clone size, D gene, J gene, CDR3 DNA, CDR3 protein. The D gene is left open where the match is weak. Some rows mark clone size as missing; the rest say once, few, many or name a class of expanded clone.

v_gene: TRBV7-9; abundance: NA; d_gene: NA; j_gene: TRBJ1-1; CDR3nt: TGTGCCAGCAGAGAGGTTCCCACTGAAGCTTTCTTT; CDR3aa: CASREVPTEAFF
v_gene: TRBV6-4; abundance: NA; d_gene: NA; j_gene: TRBJ2-1; CDR3nt: TGTGCCAGCACGGTTTCCTACAATGAGCAGTTCTTC; CDR3aa: CASTVSYNEQFF
v_gene: TRBV7-2; abundance: NA; d_gene: NA; j_gene: TRBJ1-3; CDR3nt: TGTGCCAGCAGCGCCCGACGGGCCGGCTCTGGAAACACCATATATTTT; CDR3aa: CASSARRAGSGNTIYF
v_gene: TRBV28; abundance: few; d_gene: NA; j_gene: TRBJ2-7; CDR3nt: TGTGCCAGCAGGCAACTCCCCTACGAGCAGTACTTC; CDR3aa: CASRQLPYEQYF
v_gene: TRBV5-4; abundance: NA; d_gene: TRBD2; j_gene: TRBJ2-1; CDR3nt: TGTGCCAGCAATCGGCGGCTAGCGGGAGTTGGTGAGCAGTTCTTC; CDR3aa: CASNRRLAGVGEQFF
v_gene: TRBV27; abundance: few; d_gene: NA; j_gene: TRBJ1-5; CDR3nt: TGTGCCAGCAGTTTTCGTGGGGGCGCGAGCAATCAGCCCCAGCATTTT; CDR3aa: CASSFRGGASNQPQHF
v_gene: TRBV9; abundance: NA; d_gene: NA; j_gene: TRBJ2-3; CDR3nt: TGTGCCAGCAGCGTTAGGAGCGGAACTAGCACAGATACGCAGTATTTT; CDR3aa: CASSVRSGTSTDTQYF
v_gene: TRBV29-1; abundance: NA; d_gene: TRBD2; j_gene: TRBJ2-5; CDR3nt: TGCAGCGTTGAAGTCGGGGGGGTAACCCAGTACTTC; CDR3aa: CSVEVGGVTQYF
v_gene: TRBV14; abundance: once; d_gene: TRBD1; j_gene: TRBJ1-2; CDR3nt: TGTGCCAGCAGCCGAGAACAGGGGATTGGCTACACCTTC; CDR3aa: CASSREQGIGYTF
v_gene: TRBV29-1; abundance: few; d_gene: TRBD1; j_gene: TRBJ1-5; CDR3nt: TGCAGCGTTCTGGACAGGGGGCTGGGGGAGCCCCAGCATTTT; CDR3aa: CSVLDRGLGEPQHF
v_gene: TRBV7-9; abundance: NA; d_gene: NA; j_gene: TRBJ2-4; CDR3nt: TGTGCCAGCAGCCCCCCCATCGGCGAAAACATTCAGTACTTC; CDR3aa: CASSPPIGENIQYF
v_gene: TRBV7-2; abundance: NA; d_gene: NA; j_gene: TRBJ2-7; CDR3nt: TGTGCCAGCAGCTTTTCCAGGTCCTACGAGCAGTACTTC; CDR3aa: CASSFSRSYEQYF
v_gene: TRBV5-1; abundance: NA; d_gene: NA; j_gene: TRBJ1-2; CDR3nt: TGCGCCAGCAGCTTGGACGGCGTCTCAGGGAGCTACACCTTC; CDR3aa: CASSLDGVSGSYTF
v_gene: TRBV5-1; abundance: NA; d_gene: NA; j_gene: TRBJ1-1; CDR3nt: TGCGCCAGCAGCCATGGACGGGGGCCGGGTACTGAAGCTTTCTTT; CDR3aa: CASSHGRGPGTEAFF
v_gene: TRBV29-1; abundance: few; d_gene: NA; j_gene: TRBJ2-1; CDR3nt: TGCAGCGTTGAGTTATTCGATGAGCAGTTCTTC; CDR3aa: CSVELFDEQFF
v_gene: TRBV4-1; abundance: NA; d_gene: NA; j_gene: TRBJ1-4; CDR3nt: TGCGCCAGCAGCCACTCTTGGTCAAGGGTGGGGGAAAAACTGTTTTTT; CDR3aa: CASSHSWSRVGEKLFF
v_gene: TRBV19; abundance: NA; d_gene: NA; j_gene: TRBJ1-6; CDR3nt: TGTGCCAGTAGTCCGACGCAATGGCCAGCCCTCCACTTT; CDR3aa: CASSPTQWPALHF
v_gene: TRBV7-9; abundance: NA; d_gene: TRBD2; j_gene: TRBJ2-7; CDR3nt: TGTGCCGGGGGGACTAGCGGAGCCTACGAGCAGTACTTC; CDR3aa: CAGGTSGAYEQYF
v_gene: TRBV7-2; abundance: NA; d_gene: NA; j_gene: TRBJ1-5; CDR3nt: TGTGCCAGCAGCTCGATCTCTTTGGGCAATCAGCCCCAGCATTTT; CDR3aa: CASSSISLGNQPQHF
v_gene: TRBV10-3; abundance: NA; d_gene: NA; j_gene: TRBJ2-3; CDR3nt: TGTGCCATCAGTGAGTGGGCTGTCAGCACAGATACGCAGTATTTT; CDR3aa: CAISEWAVSTDTQYF
v_gene: TRBV7-2; abundance: NA; d_gene: TRBD2; j_gene: TRBJ2-1; CDR3nt: TGTGCCAGCAGCTTAGCAGCGGGGGCCTCTAATGAGCAGTTCTTC; CDR3aa: CASSLAAGASNEQFF
v_gene: TRBV6-6; abundance: few; d_gene: TRBD1; j_gene: TRBJ1-4; CDR3nt: TGTGCCAGCAGTTACAGCGACAGGGATGAAAAACTGTTTTTT; CDR3aa: CASSYSDRDEKLFF
v_gene: TRBV5-8; abundance: few; d_gene: NA; j_gene: TRBJ2-5; CDR3nt: TGTGCCAGCAGCGCGGCAGAGACCCAGTACTTC; CDR3aa: CASSAAETQYF
v_gene: TRBV27; abundance: NA; d_gene: TRBD1; j_gene: TRBJ2-5; CDR3nt: TGTGCCAGCAGTCGGGGGACAGGGGCAGGGGGTAGGGAGACCCAGTACTTC; CDR3aa: CASSRGTGAGGRETQYF
v_gene: TRBV2; abundance: NA; d_gene: NA; j_gene: TRBJ2-4; CDR3nt: TGTGCCAGCACTGGGGAGACAGTCCTTGGAAAATTCTTC; CDR3aa: CASTGETVLGKFF
v_gene: TRBV4-2; abundance: once; d_gene: TRBD2; j_gene: TRBJ2-5; CDR3nt: TGTGCCAGCAGCCAGGGCGGGGGGATCCAAGAGACCCAGTACTTC; CDR3aa: CASSQGGGIQETQYF
v_gene: TRBV10-3; abundance: NA; d_gene: TRBD1; j_gene: TRBJ2-5; CDR3nt: TGTGCCATCAGCGGACAGGGGGCGGAGACCCAGTACTTC; CDR3aa: CAISGQGAETQYF
v_gene: TRBV10-3; abundance: NA; d_gene: NA; j_gene: TRBJ2-1; CDR3nt: TGTGCCATCAGTGAGGTCGGCCAGTACAATGAGCAGTTCTTC; CDR3aa: CAISEVGQYNEQFF
v_gene: TRBV28; abundance: few; d_gene: TRBD1; j_gene: TRBJ1-2; CDR3nt: TGTGCCAGCAGTTTACCCTGGACAGGGGGGGACTATGGCTACACCTTC; CDR3aa: CASSLPWTGGDYGYTF
v_gene: TRBV5-1; abundance: NA; d_gene: NA; j_gene: TRBJ2-2; CDR3nt: TGCGCCAGCAGCTTGGGTTTCGGAGGGACAAGAACCGGGGAGCTGTTTTTT; CDR3aa: CASSLGFGGTRTGELFF
v_gene: TRBV28; abundance: few; d_gene: TRBD2; j_gene: TRBJ2-5; CDR3nt: TGTGCCAGCAGGCGCGGGGGGAGAGAGACCCAGTACTTC; CDR3aa: CASRRGGRETQYF
v_gene: TRBV11-1; abundance: NA; d_gene: TRBD1; j_gene: TRBJ2-5; CDR3nt: TGTGCCAGCAGCTTAGGGACAGGGACTGCCGAGACCCAGTACTTC; CDR3aa: CASSLGTGTAETQYF
v_gene: TRBV9; abundance: NA; d_gene: NA; j_gene: TRBJ2-3; CDR3nt: TGTGCCAGCAGCCAACATCGGGGAGATACGCAGTATTTT; CDR3aa: CASSQHRGDTQYF
v_gene: TRBV5-6; abundance: NA; d_gene: NA; j_gene: TRBJ1-2; CDR3nt: TGTGCCAGCAGCTTGGCCAGGGCAGCGGGCTACACCTTC; CDR3aa: CASSLARAAGYTF
v_gene: TRBV29-1; abundance: many; d_gene: NA; j_gene: TRBJ2-3; CDR3nt: TGCAGCGTTGAGGGTACAGGGCTCCCTAGCACAGATACGCAGTATTTT; CDR3aa: CSVEGTGLPSTDTQYF
v_gene: TRBV15; abundance: NA; d_gene: TRBD1; j_gene: TRBJ2-1; CDR3nt: TGTGCCACCAGCGGGGACAGGGGCTCCTACAATGAGCAGTTCTTC; CDR3aa: CATSGDRGSYNEQFF
v_gene: TRBV5-1; abundance: NA; d_gene: NA; j_gene: TRBJ1-2; CDR3nt: TGCGCCAGCAGCCCCTCGGACAGCTATGGCTACACCTTC; CDR3aa: CASSPSDSYGYTF
v_gene: TRBV4-1; abundance: few; d_gene: TRBD1; j_gene: TRBJ1-2; CDR3nt: TGCGCCAGCAACCCGGGACAGGGCGCTAACTATGGCTACACCTTC; CDR3aa: CASNPGQGANYGYTF
v_gene: TRBV19; abundance: NA; d_gene: NA; j_gene: TRBJ1-5; CDR3nt: TGTGCCAGTACGTATCAGCCTAGTAATCAGCCCCAGCATTTT; CDR3aa: CASTYQPSNQPQHF